These 15 T cell receptor beta chains originate from one sample sequenced in a study of T cell clonality in common variable immunodeficiency. General study findings and limits: Common variable immunodeficiency TCR beta sequences reportedly had fewer deletions and N-nucleotide insertions.

These TCRs are of unknown antigen specificity. Clones were read by immunoSEQ multiplex PCR, and TCRdb kept only the in-frame ones, dropping some. This sample carries more than 20,000 clones and no singletons, and about 24% goes to the top ten. Specimen: peripheral blood mononuclear cells. These receptors originate from a human donor with common variable immunodeficiency.

This clone was detected ten times or more. Read sequence stops 3 residues before the CDR3 end, and the germline J gene provides the missing end. This chain joins TRBV20-1 and TRBJ1-5; the D gene is possibly TRBD1 (6 bases). V lost 0 bases to trimming and J lost 4 bases, with 13 bases between them. CDR3 length equals 15 residues. The germline CDR1 and CDR2 sequences are DFQATT and SNEGSKA (reference sequence). The sequenced CDR3 bases are TGCAGTGCTAGAGAAACTTTCCAGGGGAATCAGCCC. Protein: CSARETFQGNQP. The complete CDR3 sequence is CSARETFQGNQPQHF.

The table lists this clone with many counts. CDR3 amino acids: CSAKQGGTGELFF. Incomplete CDR3 DNA: TGCAGTGCTAAACAGGGAGGAACCGGGGAG. The genes are TRBV20-1 and TRBJ2-2, with D tentatively TRBD1 or TRBD2 (6 bases each). The sequenced fragment ends 3 residues before the CDR3 boundary, so the rest is inferred from the germline J gene. Trimming shortened V by 4 bases and J by 5 bases, and 11 bases separated the two germline ends. The CDR3 length is 13 residues. Per germline, CDR1 DFQATT and CDR2 SNEGSKA (reference sequence).

This clone was picked up many times. The read ends 3 residues shy of where the CDR3 ends; the end is completed using the germline J gene. The gene calls are TRBV9 and TRBJ2-1; D not resolved. Trimming cost V 4 bases and J 0 bases, with 11 bases left between them. Germline CDR1 is SGDLS and CDR2 is YYNGEE. This CDR3 is built from 15 residues. CDR3 residues: CASSPGLSSYNEQFF. The CDR3 bases that were read are TGTGCCAGCAGCCCCGGTTTGAGCTCCTACAATGAG.

This clone has at least ten counts. Coverage ceases 3 residues before the CDR3 finishes, and the germline J gene fills in the end. This chain links TRBV20-1 with TRBJ1-1; no firm D call. The CDR3 has 13 residues. Trimming removed 3 bases from V and 3 bases from J, with 11 bases in between. The germline gives CDR1 DFQATT, CDR2 SNEGSKA (reference sequence). CDR3: CSARVERDTEAFF. The sequenced part of the CDR3 DNA is TGCAGTGCTAGGGTAGAGAGGGACACTGAA.

This clone was recorded many times. The CDR3 is cut off 3 residues early in the read; its end comes from the germline J gene. The rearrangement uses TRBV20-1 and TRBJ2-2; 9 nucleotides align to TRBD1. J gave up 4 bases and V 6 bases, and 6 bases lay outside the gene matches. The CDR3 runs to 14 residues. From germline, CDR1 is DFQATT and CDR2 SNEGSKA (reference sequence). Partial CDR3 DNA: TGCAGTGCGAGGGGACAGGGTTTCACCGGGGAG. It codes for CSARGQGFTGE. The full CDR3 sequence reads CSARGQGFTGELFF.

This clone was counted ten times or more. The CDR3 goes on 3 residues after the read ends, and that part is filled in from the germline J gene. V gene TRBV7-2 combines with J gene TRBJ2-2; D gene ambiguous. V was pared by 5 bases and J by 4 bases, with 5 bases between. CDR3 length equals 12 residues. Germline V gene sequence: CDR1 SGHTA, CDR2 FQGNSA. The CDR3 is CASSRSTGELFF. The part of the CDR3 DNA that was read is TGTGCCAGCAGCCGTAGCACCGGGGAG.

This clone was counted a few times. The observed sequence ends 3 residues before the CDR3 terminus, with the missing tail filled in from the germline J gene. The chain links TRBV18 to TRBJ2-7, with D perhaps matching TRBD1 (6 bases). The CDR3 has 14 amino acids. The germline V gene has CDR1 KGHSH and CDR2 LQKENI. V was trimmed by 2 bases and J by 4 bases, leaving 12 bases between them. CDR3 DNA (partial): TGTGCCAGCTCACCAGGGGCAGGGGCGTACGAG. Its translation is CASSPGAGAYE. The complete CDR3 reads CASSPGAGAYEQYF.

About this clone: The CDR3 extends 3 residues past the end of the read, so its final part is completed from the germline J gene. The chain employs TRBV5-1 and TRBJ1-2, with 10 nucleotides matching TRBD1. This CDR3 is built from 16 residues. V gave up 4 bases and J gave up 2 bases; unmatched junction bases: 8. Germline V gene data show CDR1 as SGHRS and CDR2 as YFSETQ. This chain's CDR3 is CASSPRAGQGNYGYTF. The CDR3 DNA, read in part, is TGCGCCAGCAGCCCCCGCGCGGGACAGGGGAACTATGGC. The entire variable domain, with the rest obtained from reference TRBV5-1 and TRBJ1-2, is as follows: KAGVTQTPRYLIKTRGQQVTLSCSPISGHRSVSWYQQTPGQGLQFLFEYFSETQRNKGNFPGRFSGRQFSNSRSEMNVSTLELGDSALYLCASSPRAGQGNYGYTFGSGTRLTVV.

This clone was seen only a few times. One junction end does not reproduce the germline sequence, and a read error may be involved. The read terminates 3 residues before the CDR3 end, so the remaining end is supplied by the germline J gene. V and J are TRBV7-9 and TRBJ1-1; a weak D match, TRBD1 (5 bases). Germline CDR1 SEHNR, CDR2 FQNEAQ (reference sequence). CDR3 length: 12 residues. The CDR3 here is CSSSLGGVEAFF. The sequenced CDR3 bases are TGTTCCAGCAGCTTGGGGGGGGTTGAA.

This clone was detected many times. Coverage ceases 3 residues before the CDR3 finishes, and the germline J gene fills in the end. The chain carries TRBV18 and TRBJ2-1; 8 bases are a match to TRBD2. The CDR3 contains 15 residues. Germline CDR1 and CDR2: KGHSH and LQKENI. Trimming removed 3 bases from V and 7 bases from J; junction bases left unmatched: 8. Incomplete CDR3 DNA: TGTGCCAGCTCACCGGGGAGCGGGAGTTTAAATGAG. Translation gives CASSPGSGSLNE. The CDR3 in full is CASSPGSGSLNEQFF.

The sample holds many counts of this clone. The CDR3 end is not reached by the read, which stops 3 residues before it; the germline J gene fills it in. The rearrangement joins TRBV20-1 to TRBJ2-6, with TRBD1 identical over 10 bases. The trim removed 2 bases at V and 0 bases at J, leaving 4 bases unmatched. The CDR3 is 17 residues long. Per germline, CDR1 DFQATT and CDR2 SNEGSKA (reference sequence). The DNA read from the CDR3 is TGCAGTGCTAGACCGGGACAGGGGTCCTCTGGGGCCAACGTC. Its translation is CSARPGQGSSGANV. The entire CDR3 protein reads CSARPGQGSSGANVLTF.

By frequency in the sample, this clone is medium-sized. The read gets to within 3 residues of the CDR3 end, and the germline J gene fills in the rest. The chain links TRBV7-8 to TRBJ2-7; 7 positions agree with TRBD2. The CDR3 is 13 residues long. V lost 5 bases and J lost 4; bases outside the gene matches: 5. Germline assignment: CDR1 SGHVS and CDR2 FQNEAQ. Here the CDR3 reads CASSAWRGYEQYF. CDR3 DNA (partial): TGTGCCAGCAGCGCCTGGCGGGGGTACGAG.

This clone has ten or more counts. The CDR3 is cut off 3 residues early in the read; its end comes from the germline J gene. The rearrangement joins TRBV7-2 to TRBJ2-1; the match to TRBD2 covers 8 bases. Germline CDR1 SGHTA, CDR2 FQGNSA. The CDR3 runs 15 residues. Trimming removed 3 bases from V and 4 bases from J; junction bases left unmatched: 5. The CDR3 loop reads CASSFSGRGYNEQFF. The CDR3 DNA, read in part, is TGTGCCAGCAGCTTTTCCGGGAGGGGGTACAATGAG.

This clone has ten or more counts. The read gets to within 3 residues of the CDR3 end, and the germline J gene fills in the rest. This chain joins TRBV5-5 and TRBJ2-3, with D unresolved. Trimming took off 4 bases at V and 4 bases at J, with 7 bases between the two ends. Germline values: CDR1 SGHKS, CDR2 YYEKEE (reference sequence). The CDR3 has 12 residues. The chain's CDR3 is CASSPYADTQYF. The part of the CDR3 DNA that was read is TGTGCCAGCAGCCCTTATGCAGATACG. Full variable domain (remainder filled in from reference TRBV5-5 and TRBJ2-3): DAGVTQSPTHLIKTRGQQVTLRCSPISGHKSVSWYQQVLGQGPQFIFQYYEKEERGRGNFPDRFSARQFPNYSSELNVNALLLGDSALYLCASSPYADTQYFGPGTRLTVL.

This clone came up many times. The DNA ends 3 residues before the CDR3 does, and the rest of the CDR3 is filled in from the germline J gene. The V gene is TRBV7-3, the J gene TRBJ2-3; 9 bases are a match to TRBD1. V was pared by 4 bases and J by 4 bases, with 3 bases of the junction left unmatched. The CDR3 runs 14 residues. Germline assignment: CDR1 SGHTA and CDR2 FQGTGA. The CDR3 DNA, read in part, is TGTGCCAGCAGCTGGACAGGGGACGCAGATACG. Protein product: CASSWTGDADT. The whole CDR3 sequence reads CASSWTGDADTQYF.